The next 7 T cell receptor beta chains were all read from a single sample in a study of beta chain features in type 1 diabetes. The sequenced template was cDNA made from the entire isolated RNA. Assay: immunoSEQ multiplex PCR; the TCRdb copy retains only in-frame clones and omits some. The repertoire has roughly 350,000 clones, about 10% of them found once; the top ten carry approximately 0.016%. The sequenced sample was naive CD4+ T cells from blood. These receptors were taken from a woman aged 30 to 39 in good health.

This clone was detected a few times. The rearrangement joins TRBV14 to TRBJ2-7; weak D call: TRBD2 (6 bases). Germline V gene sequence: CDR1 SGHDN, CDR2 FVKESK. V lost 0 bases and J lost 5, with 14 bases in between. The CDR3 is made up of 15 amino acids. The CDR3, as DNA: TGTGCCAGCAGCCAAGATTGGGGGGTCGGGGACGAGCAGTACTTC. It codes for CASSQDWGVGDEQYF.

J is TRBJ2-1 and V is TRBV9, with 16 bases lining up with TRBD2. The V gene end was trimmed by 2 bases and the J gene end by 8 bases; junction bases not matched to a gene: 13. The CDR3 runs to 19 residues. CDR1 SGDLS and CDR2 YYNGEE come from the germline V gene. DNA for the CDR3: TGTGCCAGCAGCGTCGCCTCCGGGACTAGCGGGAGGGCGACGCATGAGCAGTTCTTC. Amino acids: CASSVASGTSGRATHEQFF.

This clone has just a few counts. The genes are TRBV29-1 and TRBJ1-3, with TRBD1 as a possible D gene (6 bases). The V gene's germline CDR1 is SQVTM and CDR2 ANQGSEA. CDR3 length: 15 residues. V was trimmed by 6 bases and J by 0 bases, leaving 15 bases between them. CDR3 sequence reads: CSVNPTGLSGNTIYF. In nucleotides, the CDR3 is TGCAGCGTGAACCCCACAGGGCTCTCTGGAAACACCATATATTTT.

This clone was found a few times. The rearrangement uses TRBV18 and TRBJ2-2, with 9 bases that match TRBD1. CDR3 length equals 16 residues. Germline-derived CDR1 and CDR2 are KGHSH and LQKENI. Trimming cost V 3 bases and J 4 bases; bases outside gene matches: 6. The CDR3 is CASSPSTGGITGELFF. In DNA, the CDR3 is TGTGCCAGCTCACCTTCGACAGGGGGTATCACCGGGGAGCTGTTTTTT.

This clone was detected a few times. This rearrangement joins TRBV18 to TRBJ2-3, with TRBD2 matching over 7 bases. The CDR3 is 17 amino acids. Germline V gene sequence: CDR1 KGHSH, CDR2 LQKENI. Trimming took 3 bases from V and 7 from J; bases not matched to a gene: 16. DNA for the CDR3: TGTGCCAGCTCACCGGGACTACCGAAAGGCCAACGGCATACGCAGTATTTT. Protein product: CASSPGLPKGQRHTQYF.

The chain employs TRBV28 and TRBJ2-4; 8 bases agree with TRBD2. The CDR3 contains 16 residues. The ends lost 3 bases at V and 6 bases at J; junction bases unmatched: 10. Germline assignment: CDR1 MDHEN and CDR2 SYDVKM. The chain's CDR3 is CASSFQPPGGRNIQYF. CDR3 bases: TGTGCCAGCAGTTTCCAACCCCCGGGGGGGAGAAACATTCAGTACTTC.

The CDR3 protein is CASRREVDSYEQYF. CDR3 sequence (DNA): TGTGCCAGCAGACGAGAGGTCGACTCCTACGAGCAGTACTTC. The gene calls are TRBV2 and TRBJ2-7; D remains ambiguous. CDR3 length: 14 amino acids. V gave up 6 bases and J gave up 0 bases, with 12 bases separating them. CDR1 is SNHLY, CDR2 FYNNEI, per germline.